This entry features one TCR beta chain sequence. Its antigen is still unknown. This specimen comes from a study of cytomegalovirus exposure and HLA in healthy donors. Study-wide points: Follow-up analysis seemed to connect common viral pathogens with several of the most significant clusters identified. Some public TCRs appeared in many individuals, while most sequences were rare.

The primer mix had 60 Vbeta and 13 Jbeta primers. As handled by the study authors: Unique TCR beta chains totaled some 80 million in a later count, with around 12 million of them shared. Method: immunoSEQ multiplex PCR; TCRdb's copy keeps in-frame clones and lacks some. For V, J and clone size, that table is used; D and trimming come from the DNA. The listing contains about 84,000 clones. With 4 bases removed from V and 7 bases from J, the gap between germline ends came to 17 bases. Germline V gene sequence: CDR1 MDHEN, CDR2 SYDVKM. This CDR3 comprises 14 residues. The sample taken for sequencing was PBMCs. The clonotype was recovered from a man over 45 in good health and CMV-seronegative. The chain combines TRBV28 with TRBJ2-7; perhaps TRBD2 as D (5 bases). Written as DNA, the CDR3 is TGTGCCAGCAGTTCTCGGACTGGAGCGGAAGAGCAGTACTTC. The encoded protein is CASSSRTGAEEQYF. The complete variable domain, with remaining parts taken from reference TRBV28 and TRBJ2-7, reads DVKVTQSSRYLVKRTGEKVFLECVQDMDHENMFWYRQDPGLGLRLIYFSYDVKMKEKGDIPEGYSVSREKKERFSLILESASTNQTSMYLCASSSRTGAEEQYFGPGTRLTVT.